This passage covers 2 T cell receptor beta chains from one sample sequenced in a study of blood T cell repertoires in COVID-19. TCRdb's table, derived via immunoSEQ multiplex PCR, lists solely in-frame clones and lacks some. In the table there are fewer than 450,000 clones, about 90% of which are singletons. Sequencing was carried out using PBMCs or T cells enriched from blood (not recorded which). Receptors were obtained from a woman aged 25-40 years who had recovered from COVID-19.

The chain carries TRBV7-9 and TRBJ2-5, with 12 bases fitting TRBD1. The CDR3 length is 15 residues. V gave up 5 bases and J gave up 5 bases; unmatched junction bases: 6. CDR1 and CDR2 from the germline V gene are SEHNR and FQNEAQ (reference sequence). CDR3 amino acids: CASSAGTGGRETQYF. The CDR3 DNA sequence: TGTGCCAGCAGCGCGGGGACAGGGGGCCGGGAGACCCAGTACTTC.

The V gene is TRBV7-9, the J gene TRBJ2-1; 7 nucleotides line up with TRBD1. The CDR3 sequence is 14 residues long. V was clipped by 3 bases and J by 8 bases; unmatched bases: 7. CDR1 SEHNR and CDR2 FQNEAQ come from the germline V gene (reference sequence). The CDR3 reads CASSFRDSLDEQFF. CDR3 sequence (DNA): TGTGCCAGCAGCTTCCGGGACAGCCTTGATGAGCAGTTCTTC.